There are a few counts of the clone carrying this T cell receptor beta chain. In the study's own analysis: Across clinicopathological groups, CDR3 differences served as the basis for building a distant-metastasis classifier for papillary thyroid cancer. TCRdb re-analyzed the PCR reads using MiXCR. TCRdb, rather than the study authors, made the V and J calls. In the table there are roughly 59,000 clones, around 16% of which are singletons. This sample is part of a study of metastatic and nonmetastatic thyroid tumors. At the level of the study: Comparison of repertoires was carried out across blood and tumor or nodule tissue from malignant and benign thyroid patients.

Treatment of any kind had been given to no patient before thyroid surgery. Sample: blood. This receptor was taken from a male donor with papillary thyroid cancer or a benign thyroid nodule (not recorded which). Some clones in this sample may be carry-over from other donors' samples.

As DNA, the CDR3 is TGTGCCAGCACCCCGGGACCTCTGAACACTGAAGCTTTCTTT. This encodes CASTPGPLNTEAFF. The V gene is TRBV27, the J gene TRBJ1-1, with D possibly matching TRBD1 (5 bases). Deletions cut 7 bases from V and 0 bases from J, with 12 bases between. The CDR3 is 14 residues long. The V gene's germline CDR1 is MNHEY and CDR2 SMNVEV (reference sequence).